A single TCR beta chain is shown here with its context. Per the original data handling: The assay estimated nucleated cells by amplifying reference gene primers. Method: immunoSEQ multiplex PCR; TCRdb's copy keeps in-frame clones and lacks some. V, J and clone size derive from that table, while D and trimming were established from the DNA sequence. The sample contains about 190,000 clones, 80% to 90% of which appear only once. These data belong to a study of blood T cell repertoires in COVID-19. Study background: In each case, the material was cDNA or gDNA derived from T cells, B-cell-depleted T cells, or PBMCs.

The germline CDR1 and CDR2 sequences are LGHDT and YNNKEL (reference sequence). The CDR3 covers 14 residues. V was trimmed by 4 bases and J by 10 bases, leaving 19 bases between them. Sequenced input: peripheral blood. This sequence originates from a human donor in a cohort sampled during active COVID-19. The chain joins TRBV3-1 (or the pseudogene TRBV3-2) to TRBJ1-2, with no clear D. Here the CDR3 DNA reads TGTGCCAGCAGCCGAGGCTCTTACACACGATACTACACCTTC. It yields the protein CASSRGSYTRYYTF.